The next 2 T cell receptor beta chains were all read from a single sample in a study of blood T cells in healthy people across ages. Sample-barcoded 5' priming and a J-beta primer mix drove a second PCR of about 7 to 12 cycles. TCRdb called the 5' RACE reads again in MiXCR, with one record for every CDR3 protein. The sample has about 970,000 distinct CDR3 sequences, 51% seen once. The sequenced material came from blood. These receptors were collected from a woman aged 55-70 years in good health.

The chain is built from TRBV6-5 and TRBJ1-2, with no clear D. Trimming cost V 6 bases and J 4 bases, with 9 bases left between them. This CDR3 contains 12 residues. Germline V gene lookup returns CDR1 MNHEY and CDR2 SVGAGI. Here the CDR3 DNA reads TGTGCCAGCAGGTCAATCTCCTATGGCTACACCTTC. Its protein product is CASRSISYGYTF.

Only a few counts were recorded for this clonotype. This chain links TRBV5-5 with TRBJ2-3; D may be TRBD1 (6 bases). Trimming took 6 bases from V and 8 from J, leaving 22 bases between them. From germline, CDR1 is SGHKS and CDR2 YYEKEE (reference sequence). The CDR3 runs 15 residues. The CDR3 DNA sequence: TGTGCCAGCATCCGACAGGTCCCCCAACAGGGTACGCAGTATTTT. Its translation is CASIRQVPQQGTQYF. Complete variable domain (other parts from reference TRBV5-5 and TRBJ2-3): DAGVTQSPTHLIKTRGQQVTLRCSPISGHKSVSWYQQVLGQGPQFIFQYYEKEERGRGNFPDRFSARQFPNYSSELNVNALLLGDSALYLCASIRQVPQQGTQYFGPGTRLTVL.